A selection of T cell receptor beta chains follows, all from one sample in a study of T cell responses to AZD1222 COVID-19 vaccine. The data were produced by immunoSEQ multiplex PCR, yet TCRdb's version contains in-frame clones alone and is incomplete. In the table there are some 95,000 clones, approximately 86% of which are singletons. Source: peripheral blood, taken on day 0 of AZD1222 vaccination. All receptors come from an adult in good health. Both conserved end residues are part of each CDR3. Each record gives: CDR3 protein, CDR3 DNA, V gene, J gene, D gene, clone size. D genes are given only for firm matches. A clone size is listed for some rows: how often the clone was seen (once, few, many), or a class if it is expanded.

CASSDRQGNYGYTF	TGTGCCAGCAGTGACCGACAGGGCAACTATGGCTACACCTTC	TRBV25-1	TRBJ1-2	TRBD1	NA
CASSVSGTNTGELFF	TGTGCCAGCAGCGTTAGCGGGACCAACACCGGGGAGCTGTTTTTT	TRBV9	TRBJ2-2	TRBD2	NA
CASSVVGLAGGRTDTQYF	TGTGCCAGCAGCGTAGTGGGACTAGCGGGGGGTCGCACAGATACGCAGTATTTT	TRBV9	TRBJ2-3	TRBD2	NA
CASSPKGSSYNSPLHF	TGTGCCAGCAGCCCAAAAGGAAGCTCCTATAATTCACCCCTCCACTTT	TRBV3-1/TRBV3-2	TRBJ1-6	NA	NA
CASSLTGTGNTEAFF	TGTGCCAGCAGCTTGACCGGGACAGGGAACACTGAAGCTTTCTTT	TRBV5-6	TRBJ1-1	TRBD1	NA
CASSYGLEQFF	TGTGCCAGCAGCTACGGACTAGAGCAGTTCTTC	TRBV5-6	TRBJ2-1	NA	NA
CASSLGYNNSPLHF	TGCGCCAGCAGCTTGGGTTACAATAATTCACCCCTCCACTTT	TRBV5-1	TRBJ1-6	NA	NA
CAWSYQPETQYF	TGTGCCTGGAGCTATCAACCCGAGACCCAGTACTTC	TRBV30	TRBJ2-5	NA	NA
CASSVGASGDYEQYF	TGTGCCAGCAGCGTAGGGGCTAGCGGGGACTACGAGCAGTACTTC	TRBV9	TRBJ2-7	TRBD2	few
CASSLGSLAGGGNEQFF	TGTGCCAGCAGTTTAGGCTCCCTGGCGGGAGGGGGCAATGAGCAGTTCTTC	TRBV27	TRBJ2-1	TRBD2	NA
CASIRDRRSYNSPLHF	TGTGCCAGCATAAGGGACAGGCGATCCTATAATTCACCCCTCCACTTT	TRBV2	TRBJ1-6	TRBD1	NA
CASSDRDNSPLHF	TGTGCCAGCAGTGACAGGGATAATTCACCCCTCCACTTT	TRBV6-4	TRBJ1-6	NA	NA
CATSRGLRGAFPTEAFF	TGTGCCACCAGCAGAGGGCTCAGGGGCGCTTTCCCCACTGAAGCTTTCTTT	TRBV15	TRBJ1-1	NA	NA
CASTLFRQSTGELFF	TGTGCCAGCACCTTATTTCGACAGTCCACCGGGGAGCTGTTTTTT	TRBV6-5	TRBJ2-2	NA	NA
CASRKREDASSYNEQFF	TGTGCCAGCAGGAAGCGGGAGGACGCGAGCTCCTACAATGAGCAGTTCTTC	TRBV11-3	TRBJ2-1	TRBD2	NA
CASSLVPGNEQFF	TGTGCCAGCAGCTTGGTACCGGGAAATGAGCAGTTCTTC	TRBV5-5	TRBJ2-1	NA	NA
CASSVGTASNQPQHF	TGTGCCAGCAGTGTCGGGACAGCTAGCAATCAGCCCCAGCATTTT	TRBV2	TRBJ1-5	TRBD1	NA